A selection of T cell receptor beta chains follows, all from one sample in a study of T cells after yellow fever vaccination. Using its own MiXCR run on the 5' RACE reads, TCRdb lists one record per CDR3 protein. Of 80,000 to 100,000 distinct CDR3 sequences in the sample, 8% to 10% were seen once. The sequences come from CD8+ T cells not binding an NS4B(214-222) dextramer, sorted from PBMCs, collected roughly 14 days after the first yellow fever vaccination. The receptors shown here come from a man between 18 and 35 years old who received the YFV17D yellow fever vaccine. CDR3s include the opening cysteine and the closing phenylalanine or tryptophan. A D gene is named only where the DNA matches it firmly. Rows may omit the clone size; those that give it use once, few, many or a size class.

j_call	clone_size	d_call	v_call	cdr3_nt	cdr3_aa
TRBJ1-1	many	.	TRBV5-5	TGTGCCAGCAGCCCAACCGACAGGTCAGTTACTGAAGCTTTCTTT	CASSPTDRSVTEAFF
TRBJ1-2	.	.	TRBV5-1	TGCGCCAGCAGCTTGGTTGCCGATAGAGGCTACACCTTC	CASSLVADRGYTF
TRBJ1-1	.	.	TRBV12-3/TRBV12-4	TGTGCCAGCCGCCTAGGGCAGTTGAACACTGAAGCTTTCTTT	CASRLGQLNTEAFF
TRBJ1-1	.	TRBD1	TRBV4-1	TGCGCCAGCAGCCGGGCCGGGACAGGGGGCGCGAACACTGAAGCTTTCTTT	CASSRAGTGGANTEAFF
TRBJ2-1	few	.	TRBV7-9	TGTGCCAGCAGCCACCGACCCGGGTCCATCTACAATGAGCAGTTCTTC	CASSHRPGSIYNEQFF
TRBJ1-1	few	.	TRBV5-1	TGCGCCAGCAGCTTCCTAGGGGCGGACACTGAAGCTTTCTTT	CASSFLGADTEAFF
TRBJ1-5	few	.	TRBV28	TGTGCCAGCAGTTCCGGGATGGGGCCAAACAATCAGCCCCAGCATTTT	CASSSGMGPNNQPQHF
TRBJ2-3	.	TRBD2	TRBV12-3/TRBV12-4	TGTGCCAGCAGTCAGGGACTAGCGAGTACGCAGTATTTT	CASSQGLASTQYF
TRBJ2-3	.	.	TRBV7-6	TGTGCCAGCAGCTATGCCGGGACCCCGACAGATACGCAGTATTTT	CASSYAGTPTDTQYF
TRBJ1-1	.	.	TRBV7-9	TGTGCCAGCAGCTTAGGGGAGACTGAAGCTTTCTTT	CASSLGETEAFF
TRBJ1-2	.	.	TRBV10-3	TGTGCCATCAGCTGGACCCTCCCGGACGGCTACACCTTC	CAISWTLPDGYTF
TRBJ2-7	.	.	TRBV5-4	TGTGCCAGCAGCAAGCCTTTGGGCGAGCAGTACTTC	CASSKPLGEQYF
TRBJ2-7	few	.	TRBV12-3/TRBV12-4	TGTGCCAGCAGCCCCGGAGAGGGTTGGGACGAGCAGTACTTC	CASSPGEGWDEQYF
TRBJ2-2	few	TRBD1	TRBV19	TGTGCCAGTAGCCCCCGGGACAGGGGGCGGAGCGGGGAGCTGTTTTTT	CASSPRDRGRSGELFF
TRBJ1-1	.	TRBD1	TRBV4-1	TGCGCCAGCAGCCAAGAAGGGGGCAGCCTAAACACTGAAGCTTTCTTT	CASSQEGGSLNTEAFF
TRBJ1-5	few	.	TRBV6-5	TGTGCCAGCAGTTACTCGGCGCAGGGTATCGTAGGACAGCCCCAGCATTTT	CASSYSAQGIVGQPQHF
TRBJ1-5	.	.	TRBV6-1	TGTGCCAGCAGTGATACGTTCAGTCAGCCCCAGCATTTT	CASSDTFSQPQHF
TRBJ2-1	.	TRBD2	TRBV7-3	TGTGCCAGCAGCCCCCAATCTAGCGGGGGATTCCCTTTTGAGCAGTTCTTC	CASSPQSSGGFPFEQFF
TRBJ2-5	many	TRBD2	TRBV20-1	TGCAGTGCAATGTCTAGCGGGCCGTACCAAGAGACCCAGTACTTC	CSAMSSGPYQETQYF
TRBJ1-6	many	.	TRBV12-3/TRBV12-4	TGTGCCAGCAGTCCATTTCCATCAGGGCCGACCGATTCACCCCTCCACTTT	CASSPFPSGPTDSPLHF
TRBJ2-1	.	TRBD2	TRBV10-3	TGTGCCATCAGTGCTTCTAGCGGGGGAGATGAGCAGTTCTTC	CAISASSGGDEQFF
TRBJ2-1	few	TRBD2	TRBV27	TGTGCCAGCTGGACGGGAGGCTCCTACAATGAGCAGTTCTTC	CASWTGGSYNEQFF
TRBJ1-5	.	TRBD1	TRBV6-1	TGTGCCAGCAGGAGTGGGACAGCCACGGAGCCCCAGCATTTT	CASRSGTATEPQHF
TRBJ2-2	few	.	TRBV4-3	TGCGCCAGCAGCCCTGGGATTAGCGGCACCGGGGAGCTGTTTTTT	CASSPGISGTGELFF
TRBJ2-7	many	TRBD2	TRBV10-1	TGCGCCAGCAGTGAGGGGCTAGCGGCCGAGCAGTACTTC	CASSEGLAAEQYF
TRBJ2-5	.	TRBD2	TRBV4-2	TGTGCCAGCAGCCAAGAGCGAGCGGGGGGGCCTGGACAAGAGACCCAGTACTTC	CASSQERAGGPGQETQYF
TRBJ2-3	few	.	TRBV5-6	TGTGCCAGCAGCTTCGGGAGTGCGGATGCGCAGTATTTT	CASSFGSADAQYF
TRBJ2-3	.	TRBD2	TRBV6-2/TRBV6-3	TGTGCCAGCACTAGCGGAGCGGGGTTGACGGATACGCAGTATTTT	CASTSGAGLTDTQYF
TRBJ2-4	.	.	TRBV6-6	TGTGCCAGCACCTCGTGGTCCGGGGACATTCAGTACTTC	CASTSWSGDIQYF
TRBJ2-7	few	.	TRBV3-1	TGTGCCAGCAGCGGACGGGGGCGACCTACGGAGCAGTACTTC	CASSGRGRPTEQYF
TRBJ1-2	many	.	TRBV6-5	TGTGCCAGCAGCCCGGACGGAATCTATGGCTACACCTTC	CASSPDGIYGYTF
TRBJ2-7	.	TRBD1	TRBV5-1	TGCGCCAGCAGCATCGGACAGGGGATCTACGAGCAGTACTTC	CASSIGQGIYEQYF
TRBJ2-3	few	.	TRBV7-2	TGTGCCAGCAGCCCCGGACAGTCTAGCACAGATACGCAGTATTTT	CASSPGQSSTDTQYF
TRBJ2-6	.	.	TRBV5-4	TGTGCCAGCCTATTTGGGCCAGGGGCCAACGTCCTGACTTTC	CASLFGPGANVLTF
TRBJ2-3	many	.	TRBV12-3/TRBV12-4	TGTGCCAGCAGTCCGTTAGCGGATACGCAGTATTTT	CASSPLADTQYF
TRBJ1-5	few	.	TRBV19	TGTGCCAGTAGTATAGTAGACAGGAGCAATCAGCCCCAGCATTTT	CASSIVDRSNQPQHF
TRBJ2-1	few	.	TRBV5-5	TGTGCCAGCAGCCACGTTAGGAGCTCCTACAATGAGCAGTTCTTC	CASSHVRSSYNEQFF
TRBJ2-7	.	.	TRBV7-2	TGTGCCAGCAGCTTAATGGTGTCAGGGAACGAGCAGTACTTC	CASSLMVSGNEQYF
TRBJ2-5	.	TRBD1	TRBV12-3/TRBV12-4	TGTGCCATCAGTCGATCTTACAAAACGGGACAGGGCTGGGAGACCCAGTACTTC	CAISRSYKTGQGWETQYF
TRBJ2-7	.	.	TRBV5-4	TGTGCCAGCAGCTTGGGCAGGGGCCCTTTCTACGAGCAGTACTTC	CASSLGRGPFYEQYF
TRBJ2-5	few	TRBD1	TRBV6-2/TRBV6-3	TGTGCCAGCAGTTACTCGACAGGGATTCCAGAGACCCAGTACTTC	CASSYSTGIPETQYF
TRBJ2-1	many	.	TRBV6-5	TGTGCCAGCAGTTCACAGCTTGGACCTCAGTTCTTC	CASSSQLGPQFF
TRBJ1-1	few	.	TRBV6-2/TRBV6-3	TGTGCCAGCAGTTACTGGGGTAACACTGAAGCTTTCTTT	CASSYWGNTEAFF
TRBJ2-5	many	.	TRBV29-1	TGCAGCGCTCCGAGGGGAGAGACCCAGTACTTC	CSAPRGETQYF
TRBJ2-6	few	TRBD1	TRBV20-1	TGCAGTGCTCACATGACAGGGTCTGGGGCCAACGTCCTGACTTTC	CSAHMTGSGANVLTF
TRBJ2-6	many	.	TRBV5-5	TGTGCCAGCAGGCAGGTTATGGTCTCTGGGGCCAACGTCCTGACTTTC	CASRQVMVSGANVLTF
TRBJ2-1	many	.	TRBV7-6	TGTGCCAGCAGCCCCCCGGGGAACAATGAGCAGTTCTTC	CASSPPGNNEQFF
TRBJ2-7	many	.	TRBV7-6	TGTGCCAGCAGCTTAGGTGGGGGTTACGACGAGCAGTACTTC	CASSLGGGYDEQYF
TRBJ2-7	.	.	TRBV20-1	TGCAGTGCCCCTCCCGCCAACAGGGACCCCTACGAGCAGTACTTC	CSAPPANRDPYEQYF
TRBJ2-2	.	TRBD1	TRBV12-3/TRBV12-4	TGTGCCAGCAGACGGACAGGGTCGAACACCGGGGAGCTGTTTTTT	CASRRTGSNTGELFF
TRBJ1-6	few	.	TRBV4-2	TGTGCCAGCAGCCAAGATGGGGCGGCAGCAAATAATTCACCCCTCCACTTT	CASSQDGAAANNSPLHF
TRBJ2-3	.	TRBD2	TRBV5-5	TGTGCCAGCAGCAACCTACCGGGACTAGCGGGAGACACAGATACGCAGTATTTT	CASSNLPGLAGDTDTQYF
TRBJ1-4	.	TRBD1	TRBV7-8	TGTGCCAGCAGCTTAGGGGACAGTTTTTTT	CASSLGDSFF
TRBJ1-4	many	TRBD1	TRBV27	TGTGCCAGCAGTTCCACCCTTCTGGGGACAGGTCAGAAACTGTTTTTT	CASSSTLLGTGQKLFF
TRBJ2-1	.	.	TRBV16	TGTGCCAGCAGCCAATCGATGGGGGGCCGGGTTCATAGTGAGCAGTTCTTC	CASSQSMGGRVHSEQFF
TRBJ2-3	.	.	TRBV13	TGTGCCAGCAGCCCGTCAGATACGCAGTATTTT	CASSPSDTQYF
TRBJ2-3	few	TRBD2	TRBV7-3	TGTGCCAGCAGCGCAAGCGGGGGAGGGTCTGATACGCAGTATTTT	CASSASGGGSDTQYF
TRBJ2-3	many	TRBD2	TRBV11-2	TGTGCCAGCAGCTTCCCTAGCGGGGGGGCCTCCCCGTATTTT	CASSFPSGGASPYF
TRBJ2-7	.	.	TRBV3-1	TGTGCCAGCAGCCCGGGACCCACGGGGGCCTACGAGCAGTACTTC	CASSPGPTGAYEQYF